One and the same sample provided the 30 T cell receptor beta chains below, sequenced in a study of T cells after yellow fever vaccination. TCRdb re-called the 5' RACE reads through MiXCR, storing one row per CDR3 protein. The sample yields 350,000 to 450,000 distinct CDR3 sequences, over 15% seen once. The sample was PBMCs, taken before the yellow fever booster vaccination. These receptors were taken from a man between 18 and 35 years old who received the YFV17D yellow fever vaccine.

V is TRBV6-2 or TRBV6-3 and J is TRBJ1-5, with D hard to call. Germline V gene data show CDR1 as MNHEY and CDR2 as SVGEGT. Trimming took 5 bases from V and 11 from J, leaving 16 bases between them. The CDR3 has 13 residues. CDR3: CASSGPVGSAQHF. The CDR3 nucleotides are TGTGCCAGCAGTGGGCCCGTGGGGTCGGCCCAGCATTTT.

This clonotype has just a few counts. This chain uses TRBV20-1 with TRBJ2-4; the D gene is possibly TRBD2 (5 bases). CDR3 size: 14 residues. V gave up 6 bases and J gave up 1 base, with 13 bases separating them. Germline V gene data show CDR1 as DFQATT and CDR2 as SNEGSKA (reference sequence). The CDR3 reads CSASRTGAKNIQYF. The CDR3 nucleotides read TGCAGTGCCTCTAGGACGGGGGCCAAAAACATTCAGTACTTC.

This clonotype was counted many times. The chain has TRBV27 and TRBJ1-4; D is unclear. The V end lost 6 bases, the J end lost 5 bases, and 13 bases lay between the germline ends. CDR1 and CDR2 (germline): MNHEY, SMNVEV (reference sequence). The CDR3 is 14 residues long. CDR3 in amino acids: CASRPGLTNEKLFF. For the CDR3, the DNA is TGTGCCAGCAGACCAGGACTGACGAATGAAAAACTGTTTTTT.

This clonotype was detected only a few times. The chain uses TRBV5-1 and TRBJ2-5, with D perhaps TRBD2 (5 bases). This CDR3 region has 15 residues. Germline loops: CDR1 SGHRS, CDR2 YFSETQ. V lost 4 bases and J lost 5, with 18 bases in between. This CDR3 is CASSPSGPGGETQYF. The CDR3 nucleotides are TGCGCCAGCAGCCCCTCCGGGCCGGGCGGGGAGACCCAGTACTTC.

This clonotype was detected a few times. The chain links TRBV4-2 to TRBJ2-5; D may be TRBD1 (5 bases). This CDR3 has 13 amino acids. The germline gives CDR1 LGHNA, CDR2 YNFKEQ. Trimming removed 0 bases from V and 7 bases from J, with 9 bases in between. The CDR3 here is CASSQEGPGTQYF. The DNA of the CDR3 is TGTGCCAGCAGCCAAGAGGGGCCAGGGACCCAGTACTTC.

This clonotype was picked up a small number of times. This chain connects TRBV27 to TRBJ2-3; D possibly corresponds to TRBD2 (7 bases). Germline CDR1 is MNHEY and CDR2 is SMNVEV (reference sequence). Trimming pared 10 bases from V and 1 base from J, leaving 21 bases between. The CDR3 spans 16 residues. This chain's CDR3 is CATLRWGGVRTDTQYF. The CDR3 coding sequence is TGTGCCACCCTTCGGTGGGGGGGCGTCCGCACAGATACGCAGTATTTT.

The V and J genes are TRBV7-9 and TRBJ2-7, with D perhaps given as TRBD1 or TRBD2 (5 bases each). Germline assignment: CDR1 SEHNR and CDR2 FQNEAQ (reference sequence). CDR3 length: 16 residues. V was pared by 1 base and J by 0 bases, with 13 bases between. The DNA for the CDR3 is TGTGCCAGCAGCTTAGTTCTGGGGGAGAGCTCCTACGAGCAGTACTTC. Translating it yields CASSLVLGESSYEQYF.

This clonotype turned up a few times. V gene TRBV30 combines with J gene TRBJ1-1, with D uncertain. Germline V gene sequence: CDR1 GTSNPN, CDR2 SVGIG (reference sequence). Trimming left V 5 bases short and J 1 base short, with 8 bases between. The CDR3 runs to 12 residues. The CDR3 sequence is CAWAPGNTEAFF. DNA of the CDR3: TGTGCCTGGGCCCCGGGGAACACTGAAGCTTTCTTT.

The gene calls are TRBV4-1 and TRBJ2-3; D gene ambiguous. This CDR3 spans 13 amino acids. V dropped 5 bases and J dropped 1 base, with 7 bases sitting between them. Germline V gives CDR1 MGHRA, CDR2 YSYEKL. DNA for the CDR3: TGCGCCAGCAGCGCGCCGGGCACAGATACGCAGTATTTT. Translating gives CASSAPGTDTQYF.

This chain connects TRBV6-2 or TRBV6-3 to TRBJ2-1, with D perhaps TRBD2 (7 bases). CDR1 is MNHEY and CDR2 is SVGEGT in the germline V gene. The V end lost 6 bases, the J end lost 7 bases, and 22 bases lay between the germline ends. The CDR3 is 16 amino acids. The CDR3 protein is CASSLMGGGFLNEQFF. For the CDR3, the DNA is TGTGCCAGCAGCCTGATGGGGGGGGGCTTCTTAAATGAGCAGTTCTTC.

This chain connects TRBV3-1 to TRBJ1-1; TRBD1 matches 7 bases. CDR3 length: 13 amino acids. Germline lookup yields CDR1 LGHDT and CDR2 YNNKEL (reference sequence). J gave up 11 bases and V 3 bases, and 9 bases lay outside the gene matches. CDR3 sequence reads: CASSQSDREYAFF. As DNA, the CDR3 is TGTGCCAGCAGCCAGTCTGACAGGGAATACGCTTTCTTT. Variable domain in full (rest from reference TRBV3-1 and TRBJ1-1): DTAVSQTPKYLVTQMGNDKSIKCEQNLGHDTMYWYKQDSKKFLKIMFSYNNKELIINETVPNRFSPKSPDKAHLNLHINSLELGDSAVYFCASSQSDREYAFFGQGTRLTVV.

This clonotype was detected only a few times. The rearrangement links TRBV7-2 to TRBJ1-2; no reliable D call. Germline CDR1 SGHTA, CDR2 FQGNSA. This CDR3 has 12 residues. Trimming removed 6 bases at V and 5 bases at J, with 10 bases between. In nucleotides, the CDR3 is TGTGCCAGCAGACCTCTTCTTTATGGCTACACCTTC. Its translation is CASRPLLYGYTF.

The chain carries TRBV2 and TRBJ1-5; D unresolved. This CDR3 has 16 residues. Between the trimmed V and J ends, which lost 2 bases and 2 bases, there was a span of 13 bases. Germline-derived CDR1 and CDR2 are SNHLY and FYNNEI. CDR3: CASSEFGRGGNQPQHF. DNA of the CDR3: TGTGCCAGCAGTGAATTTGGCCGAGGCGGCAATCAGCCCCAGCATTTT.

V usage is TRBV7-9 and J usage is TRBJ2-7; TRBD2 might be the D (6 bases). This CDR3 is 17 amino acids long. V gave up 5 bases and J gave up 6 bases, with 26 bases separating them. The germline CDR1 and CDR2 sequences are SEHNR and FQNEAQ (reference sequence). CDR3 sequence reads: CASSKGWREGLIGEQYF. CDR3 bases: TGTGCCAGCAGCAAAGGGTGGAGGGAAGGACTGATTGGCGAGCAGTACTTC.

V gene TRBV5-1 combines with J gene TRBJ2-4; 7 bases are shared with TRBD1. Trimming took 4 bases from V and 7 from J; bases not matched to a gene: 5. Germline V gives CDR1 SGHRS, CDR2 YFSETQ. CDR3 length: 13 amino acids. CDR3 DNA: TGCGCCAGCAGCGAGGACAGGAGGAACATTCAGTACTTC. Its translation is CASSEDRRNIQYF.

This clonotype has more than one count but fewer than ten. The V call is TRBV28, the J call TRBJ1-1; no clear D. Germline assignment: CDR1 MDHEN and CDR2 SYDVKM. The CDR3 covers 12 residues. The ends were cut back, 4 bases at V and 4 bases at J, with 7 bases in the middle. This CDR3 reads CASSSRATEAFF. CDR3 bases: TGTGCCAGCAGTTCTCGGGCCACTGAAGCTTTCTTT.

The genes are TRBV4-1 and TRBJ1-1, with D possibly matching TRBD1 (5 bases). The V end was cut by 1 base, the J end by 0 bases, with 9 bases between. The CDR3 extends over 15 amino acids. The germline gives CDR1 MGHRA, CDR2 YSYEKL. Here the CDR3 reads CASSQAGGLNTEAFF. The CDR3, as DNA: TGCGCCAGCAGCCAAGCTGGGGGATTGAACACTGAAGCTTTCTTT.

This chain uses TRBV18 with TRBJ2-7; the D is unclear. The CDR3 is 15 amino acids. The V end lost 3 bases, the J end lost 0 bases, and 12 bases lay between the germline ends. The V gene's germline CDR1 is KGHSH and CDR2 LQKENI. This CDR3 reads CASSPFSQSSYEQYF. CDR3 DNA: TGTGCCAGCTCACCTTTCTCTCAAAGCTCCTACGAGCAGTACTTC. Supplemented by reference TRBV18 and TRBJ2-7, the full variable domain reads NAGVMQNPRHLVRRRGQEARLRCSPMKGHSHVYWYRQLPEEGLKFMVYLQKENIIDESGMPKERFSAEFPKEGPSILRIQQVVRGDSAAYFCASSPFSQSSYEQYFGPGTRLTVT.

J is TRBJ2-7 and V is TRBV29-1; D is undetermined. This CDR3 comprises 14 residues. Trimming removed 4 bases at V and 6 bases at J, with 19 bases between. The germline V gene encodes CDR1 SQVTM and CDR2 ANQGSEA. The CDR3 loop is CSVASVLAASEQYF. The CDR3 DNA sequence: TGCAGCGTTGCGAGTGTATTGGCCGCGAGCGAGCAGTACTTC.

Concerning this clonotype: One end of the junction does not line up with germline, which may come from a read error. The genes are TRBV5-1 and TRBJ2-1; D is perhaps TRBD2 (5 bases). The CDR3 is made up of 12 amino acids. Germline assignment: CDR1 SGHRS and CDR2 YFSETQ. The CDR3 nucleotides are TGCGCCAGCCGCTTTATCGGGGATGAGCAGTTCTTC. This translates into CASRFIGDEQFF.

CDR3 amino acids: CGLCGADTGELFF. Here the CDR3 DNA reads TGTGGCTTGTGCGGGGCCGACACCGGGGAGCTGTTTTTT. The chain recombines TRBV6-5 with TRBJ2-2, with TRBD2 as a possible D gene (6 bases). The CDR3 loop spans 13 amino acids. Germline V gene data show CDR1 as MNHEY and CDR2 as SVGAGI.

The genes are TRBV15 and TRBJ2-7, with 7 bases aligning to TRBD1. CDR3 size: 13 residues. Losses at the gene ends were 6 bases for V and 0 bases for J; bases not matched to a gene: 2. In germline, CDR1 is LNHNV, CDR2 YYDKDF (reference sequence). Written as DNA, the CDR3 is TGTGCCACCAGTGGGACAGTCTCCTACGAGCAGTACTTC. Translation gives CATSGTVSYEQYF.

In this sample, this clonotype turned up a few times. This chain links TRBV20-1 with TRBJ2-1, with TRBD2 identical over 14 bases. The CDR3 length is 16 residues. J gave up 1 base and V 3 bases, and 2 bases lay outside the gene matches. Germline loops: CDR1 DFQATT, CDR2 SNEGSKA (reference sequence). CDR3 in DNA: TGCAGTGCTAGCTGGACTAGCGGGAGGTCCTACAATGAGCAGTTCTTC. Translated, it gives CSASWTSGRSYNEQFF.

The gene calls are TRBV7-9 and TRBJ2-3; D is unclear. CDR1 is SEHNR and CDR2 is FQNEAQ in the germline V gene (reference sequence). The CDR3 is 11 residues long. The CDR3 loop reads CAPDSTDTQYF. The CDR3 region has the DNA TGTGCTCCCGATAGCACAGATACGCAGTATTTT.

The V call is TRBV7-3, the J call TRBJ1-4; D might be TRBD1 (5 bases). The CDR3 length is 14 residues. Germline V lookup: CDR1 SGHTA, CDR2 FQGTGA. Trimming took off 4 bases at V and 5 bases at J, with 11 bases between the two ends. The DNA for the CDR3 is TGTGCCAGCAGCTCGACAAGGGGAAATGAAAAACTGTTTTTT. Its protein is CASSSTRGNEKLFF.

This clonotype came up a few times. The V gene is TRBV12-3 or TRBV12-4, the J gene TRBJ2-3, with 10 bases aligning to TRBD2. The trim removed 2 bases at V and 7 bases at J, leaving 6 bases unmatched. The CDR3 has 15 amino acids. The CDR3 DNA follows: TGTGCCAGCAGTTTACCCAGCGGGGGGGTTAATACGCAGTATTTT. Translating it yields CASSLPSGGVNTQYF.

The J gene is TRBJ2-3, the V gene TRBV4-3, with TRBD1 identical over 9 bases. The CDR3 contains 16 residues. Germline lookup yields CDR1 LGHNA and CDR2 YSLEER. The ends lost 3 bases at V and 1 base at J; junction bases unmatched: 5. CDR3 in DNA: TGCGCCAGCAGCCAGGGGACAGGGTACGGCACAGATACGCAGTATTTT. Its translation: CASSQGTGYGTDTQYF.

This clonotype has just a few counts. This chain connects TRBV14 to TRBJ1-3; no definite D call. CDR1 SGHDN and CDR2 FVKESK come from the germline V gene. The CDR3 length is 13 residues. V gave up 3 bases and J gave up 4 bases, with 7 bases separating them. For the CDR3, the DNA is TGTGCCAGCAGCCATTTCAGGGGAAACACCATATATTTT. This codes for CASSHFRGNTIYF.

This clonotype has a single count. J is TRBJ2-7 and V is TRBV6-5; 8 bases are a match to TRBD1. The CDR3 consists of 15 residues. V shed 4 bases, J shed 4 bases, and the junction held 9 bases outside the gene matches. Germline V CDR1 and CDR2: MNHEY, SVGAGI. In nucleotides, the CDR3 is TGTGCCAGCAGTTCCCCGGGAACAGGGGGGTACGAGCAGTACTTC. This gives the protein CASSSPGTGGYEQYF.

The chain carries TRBV10-3 and TRBJ1-1; TRBD1 might be the D (6 bases). Trimming took 6 bases from V and 0 from J, leaving 14 bases between them. The CDR3 has 15 amino acids. Looked up from germline, CDR1 is ENHRY and CDR2 is SYGVKD. CDR3 sequence: CAISQTDSLNTEAFF. Here the CDR3 DNA reads TGTGCCATCAGCCAAACGGACAGTTTGAACACTGAAGCTTTCTTT.